Reported below is one T cell receptor (beta chain). Its target antigen remains unknown. Qualities for individual bases were not recorded, and no much larger clone is one base off. The treatment or condition label here, explained by the study, means: roughly 10-day PBMC culture with coronavirus spike peptide pools or control peptides (ViraFEST assay). The ViraFEST assay was used in the study, in which antigen-specific T cells were expanded with peptide pools and expanded clonotypes were subsequently identified by TCR sequencing. The absence of prior SARS-CoV-2 infection in healthy vaccine recipients was confirmed by negative nucleocapsid antibody tests before and after vaccination. Each well held two million PBMCs cultured with roughly 10 ug/ml peptide pools in IMDM containing 5% human AB serum and roughly 9.3 IU/ml IL-2. On days 3 and 7, half of the culture medium was replaced with fresh IL-2-containing medium. After less than twelve days of culture, CD4+ T cells were isolated by negative selection with the EasySep CD4+ T cell isolation kit. Ficoll-Paque Plus gradient centrifugation was used to isolate PBMCs from whole blood, and the isolated PBMCs were then either used fresh or cryopreserved at -140C. Culture conditions were generally each tested in triplicate wells.

This sample stems from a study of vaccination and CD4 T cells after COVID-19 (dated 2022 in TCRdb). Broadly, across the study: The convalescent cohort comprised six males and four females, including two Hispanic individuals, seven Caucasians, two Asians and one multiracial person. Participants received two doses of either the Pfizer-BioNTech BNT162b2 vaccine (n=8) or the Moderna mRNA-1273 vaccine (n=2). Post-COVID blood samples from convalescent patients were collected a median of roughly 100 days after diagnosis, with a range of 35 to 161 days. Post-vaccine blood samples were obtained a median of around 67 days after the second vaccine dose, with a range of about 14 to 250 days. Overlapping spike peptide pools from SARS-CoV-2 and from the common cold coronaviruses HCoV-NL63, HCoV-OC43 and HCoV-229E were used as culture stimuli. In control cultures, a CEFX viral epitope pool was used as positive control, an HIV-1 Nef peptide pool was used as negative control, or no peptide was added. In fewer than 12 COVID-19 convalescent patients and a handful of infection-naive healthy vaccine recipients, researchers compared the spike-specific CD4+ TCR repertoire from before mRNA vaccination with the repertoire from after. Beyond this particular receptor, the publication reports: The median number of SARS-CoV-2-reactive clonotypes rose from 20 to 25 after infection to a few dozen after vaccination, but the change was not significant. The study included relatively few convalescent patients and did not analyze early timepoints after natural infection. In convalescent patients, a median around 84% of post-vaccine SARS-CoV-2-reactive clones were detected only after vaccination, and vaccine-specific priming was suggested by this finding. In convalescent patients, nearly all vaccine-specific clones (304 of 307) were found to be mono-reactive for SARS-CoV-2 spike rather than cross-reactive with common cold coronaviruses.

CDR1 is given as LGHNT and CDR2 as FRNRAP, both from the germline V gene. Measured from the cysteine to the phenylalanine, the CDR3 is 14 residues long. Only the CDR3 part of the read is kept: 42 bases, read in frame from the first base. The library was made by PCR. At the Johns Hopkins FTIC core, DNA from the cultured CD4+ T cells underwent TCR sequencing with the Oncomine TCR Beta short-read assay. The QIAamp micro DNA kit was used to extract genomic DNA from the cultured CD4+ T cells. Oncomine TCR Beta libraries from cultured CD4+ T cells were pooled using unique dual indexes and sequenced on an Illumina iSeq 100. The authors processed their data as follows. Non-productive sequences were removed, and CDR3s not starting with C, not ending with F or W, or shorter than 7 amino acids were discarded. The MANAFEST web application identified antigen-specific clonotypes by comparing peptide-stimulated wells against reference wells and other culture wells. For a clone to be called positive, the clone needed an FDR below 0.05, an odds ratio above 5, and a productive frequency above 0.1% in at least two of three replicate wells. A clonotype was classed as cross-reactive if the clonotype showed significant expansion both in SARS-CoV-2 spike wells and in at least one common cold coronavirus spike condition. CDR3 homology was assessed with Levenshtein distances (stringdist) and unrooted phylogenetic trees (ape) in R version 3.6.1. The public reads were run again by TCRdb, first through fastp at Q25 and then through MiXCR, and only productive beta chains were kept. Records with the same CDR3 protein are collapsed into one entry carrying the most frequent genes and DNA. The V and J calls and clone size come from TCRdb's table, not from the authors' own analysis. The sample records around 26,000 distinct CDR3 sequences, 50% of which are singletons. The ten largest clones add up to roughly 28% of the sample.

The chain is assembled from TRBV12-5 and TRBJ1-2; the D gene is perhaps TRBD1, on 5 matching bases. This specimen consisted of CD4+ T cells from blood, cultured in vitro, obtained before SARS-CoV-2 vaccination. This receptor was obtained from a human donor who received a COVID-19 vaccine. The DNA sequence reads TGTGCCAGCCTTAGGGGAACAATTGATTATGGCTACACCTTC. Translated, it gives CASLRGTIDYGYTF.